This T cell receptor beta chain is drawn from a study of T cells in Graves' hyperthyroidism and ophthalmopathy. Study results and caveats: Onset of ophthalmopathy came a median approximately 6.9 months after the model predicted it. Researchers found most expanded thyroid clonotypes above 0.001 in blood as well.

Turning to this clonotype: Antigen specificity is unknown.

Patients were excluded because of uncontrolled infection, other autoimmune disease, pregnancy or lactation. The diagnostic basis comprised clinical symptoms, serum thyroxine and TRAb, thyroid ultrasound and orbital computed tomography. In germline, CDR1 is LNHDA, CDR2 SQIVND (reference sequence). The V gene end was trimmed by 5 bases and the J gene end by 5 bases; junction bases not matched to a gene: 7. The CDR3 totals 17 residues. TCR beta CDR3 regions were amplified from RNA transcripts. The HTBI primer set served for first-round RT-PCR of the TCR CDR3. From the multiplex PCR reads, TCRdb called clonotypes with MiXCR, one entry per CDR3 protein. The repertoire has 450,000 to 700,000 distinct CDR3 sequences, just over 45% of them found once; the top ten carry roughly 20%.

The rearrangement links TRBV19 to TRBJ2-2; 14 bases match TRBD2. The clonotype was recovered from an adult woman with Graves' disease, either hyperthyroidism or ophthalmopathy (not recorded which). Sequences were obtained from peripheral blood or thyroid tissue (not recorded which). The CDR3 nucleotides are TGTGCCAGTAGTGGGGGACTAGCGGGAGCCCGGACCGGGGAGCTGTTTTTT. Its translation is CASSGGLAGARTGELFF.